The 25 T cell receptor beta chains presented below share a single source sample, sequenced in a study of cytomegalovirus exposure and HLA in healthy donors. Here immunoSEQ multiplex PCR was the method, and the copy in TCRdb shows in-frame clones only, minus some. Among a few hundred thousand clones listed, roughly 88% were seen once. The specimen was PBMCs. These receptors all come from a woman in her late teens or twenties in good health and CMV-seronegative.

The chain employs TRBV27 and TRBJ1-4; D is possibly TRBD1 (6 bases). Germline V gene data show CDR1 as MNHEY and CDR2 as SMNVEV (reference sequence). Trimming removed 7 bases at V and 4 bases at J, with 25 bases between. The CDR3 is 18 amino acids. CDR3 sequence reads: CASKPGDTRGWINEKLFF. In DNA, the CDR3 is TGTGCCAGCAAACCCGGAGACACCAGGGGTTGGATTAATGAAAAACTGTTTTTT.

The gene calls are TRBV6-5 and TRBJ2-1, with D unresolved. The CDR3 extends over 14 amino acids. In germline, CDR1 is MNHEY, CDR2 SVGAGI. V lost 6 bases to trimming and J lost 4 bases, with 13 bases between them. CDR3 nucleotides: TGTGCCAGCAGCGGAGCCCCCCCATACAATGAGCAGTTCTTC. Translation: CASSGAPPYNEQFF.

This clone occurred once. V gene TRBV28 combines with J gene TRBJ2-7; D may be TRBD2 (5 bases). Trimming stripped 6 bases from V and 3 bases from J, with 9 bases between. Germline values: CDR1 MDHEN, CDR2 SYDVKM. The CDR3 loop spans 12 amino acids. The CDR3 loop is CASSSDFYEQYF. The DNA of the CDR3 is TGTGCCAGCAGCTCGGACTTCTACGAGCAGTACTTC.

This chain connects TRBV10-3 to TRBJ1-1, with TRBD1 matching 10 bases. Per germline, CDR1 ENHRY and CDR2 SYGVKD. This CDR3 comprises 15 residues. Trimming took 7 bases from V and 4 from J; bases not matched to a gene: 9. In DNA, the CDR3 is TGTGCCATCACCGGACAGGGGGAAGCGGGCACTGAAGCTTTCTTT. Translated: CAITGQGEAGTEAFF.

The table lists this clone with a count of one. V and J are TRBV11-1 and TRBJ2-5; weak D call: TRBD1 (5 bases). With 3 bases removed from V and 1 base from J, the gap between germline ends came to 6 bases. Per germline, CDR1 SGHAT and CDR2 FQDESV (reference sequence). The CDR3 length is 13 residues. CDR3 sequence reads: CASSFDSQETQYF. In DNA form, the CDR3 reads TGTGCCAGCAGCTTCGACAGCCAAGAGACCCAGTACTTC. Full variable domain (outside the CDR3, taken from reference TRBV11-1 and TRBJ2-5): EAEVAQSPRYKITEKSQAVAFWCDPISGHATLYWYRQILGQGPELLVQFQDESVVDDSQLPKDRFSAERLKGVDSTLKIQPAELGDSAMYLCASSFDSQETQYFGPGTRLLVL.

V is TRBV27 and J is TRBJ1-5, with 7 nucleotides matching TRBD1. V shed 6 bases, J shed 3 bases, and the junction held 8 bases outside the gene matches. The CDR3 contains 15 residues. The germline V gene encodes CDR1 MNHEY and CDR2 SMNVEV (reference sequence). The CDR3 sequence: CASRGGTAVNQPQHF. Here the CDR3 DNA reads TGTGCCAGCAGAGGGGGGACAGCCGTCAATCAGCCCCAGCATTTT.

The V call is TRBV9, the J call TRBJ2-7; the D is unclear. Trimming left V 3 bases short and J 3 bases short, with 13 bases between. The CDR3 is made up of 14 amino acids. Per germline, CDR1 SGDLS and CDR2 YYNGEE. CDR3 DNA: TGTGCCAGCAGCGGGTCCGTCAGAGGCTACGAGCAGTACTTC. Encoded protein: CASSGSVRGYEQYF.

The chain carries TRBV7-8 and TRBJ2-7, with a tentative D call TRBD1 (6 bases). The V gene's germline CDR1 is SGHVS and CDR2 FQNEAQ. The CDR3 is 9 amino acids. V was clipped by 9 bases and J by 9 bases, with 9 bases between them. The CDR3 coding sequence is TGTGCCAGGGGGGCTCGGCAGTACTTC. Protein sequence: CARGARQYF.

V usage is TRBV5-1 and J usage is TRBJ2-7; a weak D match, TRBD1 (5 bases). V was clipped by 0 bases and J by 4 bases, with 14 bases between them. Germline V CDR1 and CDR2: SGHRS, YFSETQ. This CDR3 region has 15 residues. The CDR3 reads CASSLAEQGRYEQYF. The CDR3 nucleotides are TGCGCCAGCAGCTTGGCCGAGCAGGGAAGATACGAGCAGTACTTC. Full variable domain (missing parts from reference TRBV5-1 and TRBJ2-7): KAGVTQTPRYLIKTRGQQVTLSCSPISGHRSVSWYQQTPGQGLQFLFEYFSETQRNKGNFPGRFSGRQFSNSRSEMNVSTLELGDSALYLCASSLAEQGRYEQYFGPGTRLTVT.

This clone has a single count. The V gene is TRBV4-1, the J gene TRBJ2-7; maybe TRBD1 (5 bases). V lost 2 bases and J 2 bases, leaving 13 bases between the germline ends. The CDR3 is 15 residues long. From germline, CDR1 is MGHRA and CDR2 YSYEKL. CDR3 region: CASSQTRGRAYEQYF. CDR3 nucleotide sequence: TGCGCCAGCAGCCAAACACGCGGCAGGGCCTACGAGCAGTACTTC.

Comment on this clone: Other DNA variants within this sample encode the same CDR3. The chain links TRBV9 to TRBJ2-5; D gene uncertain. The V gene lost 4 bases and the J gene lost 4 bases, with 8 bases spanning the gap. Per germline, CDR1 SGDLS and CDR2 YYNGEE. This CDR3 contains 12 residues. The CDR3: CASSSGGETQYF. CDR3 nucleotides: TGTGCCAGCAGCTCCGGTGGAGAGACCCAGTACTTC.

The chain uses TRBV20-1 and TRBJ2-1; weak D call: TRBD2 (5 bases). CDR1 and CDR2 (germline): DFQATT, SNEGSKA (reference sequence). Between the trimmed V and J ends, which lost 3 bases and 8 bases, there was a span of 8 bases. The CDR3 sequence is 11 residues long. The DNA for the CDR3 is TGCAGTGCTAGGGGCGGGCATGAGCAGTTCTTC. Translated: CSARGGHEQFF.

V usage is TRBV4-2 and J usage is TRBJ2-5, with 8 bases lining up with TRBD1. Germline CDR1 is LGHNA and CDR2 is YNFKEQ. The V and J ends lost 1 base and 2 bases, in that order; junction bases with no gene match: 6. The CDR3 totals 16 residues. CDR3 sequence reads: CASSQARDRSQETQYF. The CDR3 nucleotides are TGTGCCAGCAGCCAAGCCAGGGACAGGTCGCAAGAGACCCAGTACTTC.

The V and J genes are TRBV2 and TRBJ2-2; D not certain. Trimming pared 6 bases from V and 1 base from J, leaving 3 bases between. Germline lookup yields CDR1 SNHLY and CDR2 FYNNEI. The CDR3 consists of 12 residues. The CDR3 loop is CASSGNTGELFF. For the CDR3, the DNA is TGTGCCAGCAGCGGGAACACCGGGGAGCTGTTTTTT.

CDR3 loop: CASKPAAYTEAFF. The CDR3 nucleotides read TGTGCCAGCAAACCCGCGGCCTACACTGAAGCTTTCTTT. The V and J genes are TRBV7-6 and TRBJ1-1; D remains ambiguous. Per germline, CDR1 SGHVS and CDR2 FNYEAQ. Trimming left V 7 bases short and J 3 bases short, with 12 bases between. This CDR3 is built from 13 residues. Combining the CDR3 with reference TRBV7-6 and TRBJ1-1 gives the whole variable domain GAGVSQSPRYKVTKRGQDVALRCDPISGHVSLYWYRQALGQGPEFLTYFNYEAQQDKSGLPNDRFSAERPEGSISTLTIQRTEQRDSAMYRCASKPAAYTEAFFGQGTRLTVV.

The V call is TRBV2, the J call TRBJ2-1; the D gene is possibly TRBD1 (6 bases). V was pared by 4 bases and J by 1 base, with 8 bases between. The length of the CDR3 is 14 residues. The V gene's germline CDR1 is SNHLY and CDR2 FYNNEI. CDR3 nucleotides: TGTGCCAGCAGTGGGCAGGGGTCCTACAATGAGCAGTTCTTC. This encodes CASSGQGSYNEQFF.

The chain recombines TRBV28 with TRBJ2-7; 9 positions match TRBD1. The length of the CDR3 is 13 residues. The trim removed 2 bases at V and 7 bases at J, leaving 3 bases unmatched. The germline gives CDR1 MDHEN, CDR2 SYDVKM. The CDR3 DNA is TGTGCCAGCAGTTTAGACAGGGGGAGGGAGCAGTACTTC. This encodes CASSLDRGREQYF.

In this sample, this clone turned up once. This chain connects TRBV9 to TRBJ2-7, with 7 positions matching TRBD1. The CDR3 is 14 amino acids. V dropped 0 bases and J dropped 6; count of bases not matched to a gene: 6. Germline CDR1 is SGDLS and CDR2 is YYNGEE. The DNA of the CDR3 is TGTGCCAGCAGCGTAGGACAGGGCTTGGGCGAGCAGTACTTC. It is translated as CASSVGQGLGEQYF.

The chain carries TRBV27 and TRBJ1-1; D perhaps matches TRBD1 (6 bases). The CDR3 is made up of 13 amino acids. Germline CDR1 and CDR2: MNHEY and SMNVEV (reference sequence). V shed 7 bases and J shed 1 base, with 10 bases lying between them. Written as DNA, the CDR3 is TGTGCCAGCAACTACAGGGCGAACACTGAAGCTTTCTTT. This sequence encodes CASNYRANTEAFF.

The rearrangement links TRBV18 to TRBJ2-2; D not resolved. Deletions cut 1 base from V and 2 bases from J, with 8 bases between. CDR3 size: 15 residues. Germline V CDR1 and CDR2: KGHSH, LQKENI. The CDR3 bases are TGTGCCAGCTCACCACTTCAGGCCAACACCGGGGAGCTGTTTTTT. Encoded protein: CASSPLQANTGELFF.

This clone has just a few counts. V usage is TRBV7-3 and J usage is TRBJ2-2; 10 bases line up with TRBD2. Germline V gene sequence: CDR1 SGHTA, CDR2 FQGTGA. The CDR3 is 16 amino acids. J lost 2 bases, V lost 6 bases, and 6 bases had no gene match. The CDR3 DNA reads TGTGCCAGCAGGACCGGGACTAGCGTTAACACCGGGGAGCTGTTTTTT. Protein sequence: CASRTGTSVNTGELFF.

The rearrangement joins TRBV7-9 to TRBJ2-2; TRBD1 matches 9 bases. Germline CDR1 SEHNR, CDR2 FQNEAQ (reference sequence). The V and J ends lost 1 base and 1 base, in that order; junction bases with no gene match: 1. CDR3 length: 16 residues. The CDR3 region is CASSLVGQGNTGELFF. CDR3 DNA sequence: TGTGCCAGCAGCTTAGTGGGACAGGGGAACACCGGGGAGCTGTTTTTT.

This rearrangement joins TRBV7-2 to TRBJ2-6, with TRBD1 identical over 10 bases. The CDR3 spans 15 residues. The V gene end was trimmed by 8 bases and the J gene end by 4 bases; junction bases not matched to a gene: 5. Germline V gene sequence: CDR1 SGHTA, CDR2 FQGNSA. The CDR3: CASGDRGSGANVLTF. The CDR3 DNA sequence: TGTGCCAGCGGGGACAGGGGTTCAGGGGCCAACGTCCTGACTTTC.

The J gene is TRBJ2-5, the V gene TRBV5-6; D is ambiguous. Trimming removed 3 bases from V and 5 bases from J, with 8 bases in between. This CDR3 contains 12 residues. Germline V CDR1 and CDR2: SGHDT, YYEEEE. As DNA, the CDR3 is TGTGCCAGCAGCTCCCCCCAGGAGACCCAGTACTTC. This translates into CASSSPQETQYF. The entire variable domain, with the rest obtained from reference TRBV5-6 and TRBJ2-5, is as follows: DAGVTQSPTHLIKTRGQQVTLRCSPKSGHDTVSWYQQALGQGPQFIFQYYEEEERQRGNFPDRFSGHQFPNYSSELNVNALLLGDSALYLCASSSPQETQYFGPGTRLLVL.

CDR3 nucleotides: TGTGCCAGCAGCTTATTTGAGCAAGAGACCCAGTACTTC. It encodes CASSLFEQETQYF. The J gene is TRBJ2-5, the V gene TRBV7-2; D is unresolved. The V and J ends lost 2 bases and 2 bases respectively, with 6 bases between them. The CDR3 contains 13 residues. Germline loops: CDR1 SGHTA, CDR2 FQGNSA.